What follows are 16 T cell receptor beta chains derived from one specimen sequenced in a study of T cell repertoires in cytomegalovirus infection. Each CDR3 protein is one row after TCRdb ran MiXCR on the reads. Of 200,000 to 250,000 distinct CDR3 sequences in the sample, over 20% are singletons; the top ten hold approximately 18%. Sequenced material: CD8+ T cells from PBMCs. The receptors originated from a human donor in good health (CMV status not recorded). Some clones in this sample may be carry-over from other donors' samples.

In its sample, this clonotype was seen many times. The rearrangement links TRBV7-6 to TRBJ2-1; 9 bases map to TRBD1. The CDR3 contains 16 residues. Germline V gene lookup returns CDR1 SGHVS and CDR2 FNYEAQ. V lost 4 bases to trimming and J lost 4 bases; unmatched junction nucleotides: 8. The CDR3 reads CASSSATGGPYNEQFF. CDR3 sequence (DNA): TGTGCCAGCAGCTCGGCGACAGGGGGTCCATACAATGAGCAGTTCTTC.

The rearrangement links TRBV7-8 to TRBJ2-7; D is undetermined. CDR3 length equals 12 residues. Trimming cost V 5 bases and J 3 bases, with 8 bases left between them. Germline V CDR1 and CDR2: SGHVS, FQNEAQ. The DNA of the CDR3 is TGTGCCAGCAGCAGCGACATCTACGAGCAGTACTTC. This codes for CASSSDIYEQYF.

This clonotype occurred many times. CDR3 nucleotides: TGTGCCAGCAGCCGCCGGGACGGTGGCTCCTACGAGCAGTACTTC. Translated: CASSRRDGGSYEQYF. The chain is built from TRBV7-2 and TRBJ2-7; D could derive from TRBD1 or TRBD2 (5 bases each). This CDR3 has 15 amino acids. With 5 bases removed from V and 0 bases from J, the gap between germline ends came to 14 bases. The V gene's germline CDR1 is SGHTA and CDR2 FQGNSA.

The rearrangement uses TRBV20-1 and TRBJ2-5, with D uncertain. CDR3 size: 10 residues. V was trimmed by 7 bases and J by 3 bases, leaving 6 bases between them. Looked up from germline, CDR1 is DFQATT and CDR2 is SNEGSKA (reference sequence). Written as DNA, the CDR3 is TGCAGTGTCGCGAAAGAGACCCAGTACTTC. It specifies CSVAKETQYF.

This clonotype has just a few counts. The chain is built from TRBV7-9 and TRBJ2-3; D is uncertain. This CDR3 region has 14 residues. Germline values: CDR1 SEHNR, CDR2 FQNEAQ (reference sequence). The germline V and J ends were trimmed by 2 bases and 0 bases, with 6 bases remaining between them. Here the CDR3 DNA reads TGTGCCAGCAGCTTAAAGACTAGCACAGATACGCAGTATTTT. Its translation is CASSLKTSTDTQYF.

This chain connects TRBV27 to TRBJ1-1; 8 nucleotides line up with TRBD1. Germline CDR1 MNHEY, CDR2 SMNVEV (reference sequence). V trimming: 3 bases; J trimming: 3 bases; junction bases outside the gene matches: 3. The CDR3 is made up of 14 amino acids. This chain's CDR3 is CASSLDRAYTEAFF. CDR3 DNA: TGTGCCAGCAGTTTGGACAGGGCCTACACTGAAGCTTTCTTT.

This clonotype was counted ten times or more. The rearrangement uses TRBV7-2 and TRBJ2-7; TRBD2 matches 7 bases. Trimming cost V 3 bases and J 2 bases; bases outside gene matches: 4. The CDR3 extends over 14 amino acids. From germline, CDR1 is SGHTA and CDR2 FQGNSA. The CDR3 region has the DNA TGTGCCAGCAGCTTCTTCACTAGCGCCTACGAGCAGTACTTC. Encoded protein: CASSFFTSAYEQYF.

This sequence joins TRBV7-7 and TRBJ2-1; TRBD1 aligns across 7 bases. Germline V lookup: CDR1 SSHAT, CDR2 FNYEAQ (reference sequence). This CDR3 region has 13 residues. V shed 6 bases and J 8 bases; nucleotides not matched to a gene: 7. The CDR3 loop reads CASSERTGDEQFF. The CDR3, as DNA: TGTGCCAGCAGTGAAAGAACAGGGGATGAGCAGTTCTTC.

This clonotype was observed a handful of times. The chain is built from TRBV2 and TRBJ2-3; D is ambiguous. V was pared by 0 bases and J by 5 bases, with 18 bases between. Germline lookup yields CDR1 SNHLY and CDR2 FYNNEI. The CDR3 runs to 17 residues. The CDR3 nucleotides read TGTGCCAGCAGTGAAGCCCCTACGGATCCCGCCGTAGATACGCAGTATTTT. Its protein is CASSEAPTDPAVDTQYF.

This sequence joins TRBV4-2 and TRBJ2-1; D unresolved. V dropped 0 bases and J dropped 2 bases, with 8 bases sitting between them. The CDR3 is 15 residues long. CDR1 LGHNA and CDR2 YNFKEQ come from the germline V gene. DNA for the CDR3: TGTGCCAGCAGCCAAGAATCGGATCCCTACAATGAGCAGTTCTTC. It translates to CASSQESDPYNEQFF.

This clonotype showed up many times. The chain couples TRBV5-5 to TRBJ1-1; D remains ambiguous. Germline V CDR1 and CDR2: SGHKS, YYEKEE (reference sequence). This CDR3 comprises 14 residues. Trimming stripped 1 base from V and 1 base from J, with 8 bases between. CDR3 amino acids: CASSLPRRNTEAFF. The CDR3, as DNA: TGTGCCAGCAGCTTGCCCCGCCGGAACACTGAAGCTTTCTTT. Supplemented by reference TRBV5-5 and TRBJ1-1, the full variable domain reads DAGVTQSPTHLIKTRGQQVTLRCSPISGHKSVSWYQQVLGQGPQFIFQYYEKEERGRGNFPDRFSARQFPNYSSELNVNALLLGDSALYLCASSLPRRNTEAFFGQGTRLTVV.

The rearrangement joins TRBV3-1 to TRBJ2-1; no firm D call. CDR1 is LGHDT, CDR2 YNNKEL, per germline (reference sequence). The length of the CDR3 is 15 residues. V shed 3 bases and J shed 0 bases, with 9 bases lying between them. CDR3 sequence (DNA): TGTGCCAGCAGCCAGAGGACGGGCTCCTACAATGAGCAGTTCTTC. It encodes CASSQRTGSYNEQFF.

The V and J genes are TRBV6-1 and TRBJ1-4, with D possibly being TRBD1 (6 bases). The CDR3 length is 13 residues. Germline CDR1 MNHNS, CDR2 SASEGT. Trimming shortened V by 6 bases and J by 6 bases, and 11 bases separated the two germline ends. The CDR3 DNA reads TGTGCCAGCAGATGGGGGGGCGATGAAAAACTGTTTTTT. Translation: CASRWGGDEKLFF.

CDR3 residues: CASSIQGTNTGELFF. CDR3 coding DNA: TGTGCCAGTAGTATACAGGGCACGAACACCGGGGAGCTGTTTTTT. The rearrangement links TRBV19 to TRBJ2-2, with D possibly matching TRBD1 (5 bases). Germline V lookup: CDR1 LNHDA, CDR2 SQIVND (reference sequence). With 2 bases removed from V and 0 bases from J, the gap between germline ends came to 7 bases. This CDR3 is built from 15 residues.

The chain employs TRBV7-3 and TRBJ2-1; D is possibly TRBD2 (6 bases). In germline, CDR1 is SGHTA, CDR2 FQGTGA. There are 15 residues in the CDR3. The V gene lost 3 bases and the J gene lost 5 bases, with 14 bases spanning the gap. Written as DNA, the CDR3 is TGTGCCAGCAGCTTTGGACGAGCGGGTAACAATGAGCAGTTCTTC. It codes for CASSFGRAGNNEQFF.

In this sample, this clonotype turned up many times. The chain joins TRBV7-6 to TRBJ2-1; D is unclear. This CDR3 contains 15 residues. The germline gives CDR1 SGHVS, CDR2 FNYEAQ. V was clipped by 0 bases and J by 0 bases, with 6 bases between them. CDR3 in amino acids: CASSLAASSYNEQFF. DNA for the CDR3: TGTGCCAGCAGCTTAGCGGCAAGCTCCTACAATGAGCAGTTCTTC.